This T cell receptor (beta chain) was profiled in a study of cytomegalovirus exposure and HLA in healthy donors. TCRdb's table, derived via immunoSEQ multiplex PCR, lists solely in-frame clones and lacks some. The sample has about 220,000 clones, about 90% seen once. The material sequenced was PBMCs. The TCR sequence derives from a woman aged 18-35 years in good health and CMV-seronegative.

The CDR3 nucleotides read TGTGCCAGCAGCTTAGTTCCGACTCCCTACAATGAGCAGTTCTTC. This codes for CASSLVPTPYNEQFF. This sequence joins TRBV11-2 and TRBJ2-1; D unclear. V lost 1 base, J lost 2 bases, and 9 bases lay in between. This CDR3 region has 15 residues. Germline V lookup: CDR1 SGHAT, CDR2 FQNNGV.